The present T cell receptor beta chain was sequenced within a study of cytomegalovirus exposure and HLA in healthy donors. Points from the study as a whole: Among TCR sequences, most were rare, though some public TCRs appeared in many donors.

To note about this clone: Its antigen is undetermined.

Assay used: immunoSEQ multiplex PCR; TCRdb lists only in-frame clones, some missing. The sample holds over 100,000 clones, around nine tenths seen once. Germline values: CDR1 SGHTA, CDR2 FQGNSA. V lost 3 bases to trimming and J lost 4 bases, with 19 bases between them. CDR3 length: 17 residues. This TCR was recovered from a woman younger than 35 in good health and CMV-seropositive. Specimen: PBMCs. V gene TRBV7-2 combines with J gene TRBJ1-5; possibly TRBD1 for D (5 bases). The CDR3 DNA follows: TGTGCCAGCAGCTTTGAGTACGGCAGGGATTTTAATCAGCCCCAGCATTTT. Its protein is CASSFEYGRDFNQPQHF.